Listed below are T cell receptor beta chains from one sample, sequenced in a study of T-cell reconstitution after alpha-beta-depleted transplantation in children. TCRdb re-called the PCR reads through MiXCR, storing one row per CDR3 protein. The sample yields about 690,000 distinct CDR3 sequences, over 15% seen once. Specimen: PBMCs from the stem cell graft donor, collected from the stem cell graft. All receptors derive from a human donor who donated a stem cell graft to a child with acute myeloid leukemia. CDR3s include the opening cysteine and the closing phenylalanine or tryptophan. The order of the fields is D gene, clone size, V gene, J gene, CDR3 DNA, CDR3 protein. A D gene is named only where the DNA matches it firmly. Some rows mark clone size as missing; the rest say once, few, many or name a class of expanded clone.

.,many,TRBV6-1,TRBJ2-2,TGTGCCAGCAGTCCGTTCGGACTCAACGCGAACACCGGGGAGCTGTTTTTT,CASSPFGLNANTGELFF
.,few,TRBV20-1,TRBJ2-7,TGCAGTGCTAGAATTAGCGGCCGCTCCTACGAGCAGTACTTC,CSARISGRSYEQYF
.,.,TRBV12-3/TRBV12-4,TRBJ2-7,TGTGCCAGCAGTTTTTCGGGGGCAGGGCAGTACTTC,CASSFSGAGQYF
.,.,TRBV7-2,TRBJ2-7,TGTGCCAGCAGCCCAGGAAGCGGGCCACCTTCCTACGAGCAGTACTTC,CASSPGSGPPSYEQYF
.,few,TRBV9,TRBJ2-5,TGTGCCAGCAGCGTACTACCACACCGGGGAGAGACCCAGTACTTC,CASSVLPHRGETQYF
TRBD1,few,TRBV28,TRBJ2-4,TGTGCCAGCAGTCCAGACAGGGGACTAAACATTCAGTACTTC,CASSPDRGLNIQYF
.,few,TRBV29-1,TRBJ2-2,TGCAGCGTGACCCTCAGGGGACACACCGGGGAGCTGTTTTTT,CSVTLRGHTGELFF
TRBD2,many,TRBV20-1,TRBJ2-3,TGCAGTGCCAAATGGACTAGCGGCACAGATACGCAGTATTTT,CSAKWTSGTDTQYF
TRBD1,many,TRBV20-1,TRBJ1-2,TGCAGTGCTAGCCGGACAGGGCTCGGCTACACCTTC,CSASRTGLGYTF
TRBD1,many,TRBV20-1,TRBJ2-1,TGCAGTGCTACAAGGGGACAGGACCCCCACAATGAGCAGTTCTTC,CSATRGQDPHNEQFF
.,many,TRBV20-1,TRBJ1-4,TGCAGTGCTCCCCGGACCCTAAATGAAAAACTGTTTTTT,CSAPRTLNEKLFF
.,many,TRBV4-2,TRBJ1-1,TGTGCCAGCAGCCAATGGTCCACGGGTCGGGCTGAAGCTTTCTTT,CASSQWSTGRAEAFF
TRBD2,few,TRBV5-5,TRBJ2-1,TGTGCCAGCAGCTTTTACAGCGGGGCGTCCTCCTACAATGAGCAGTTCTTC,CASSFYSGASSYNEQFF
TRBD1,.,TRBV7-2,TRBJ2-7,TGTGCCAGCAGCTTCCGGGCCGGGACAGGTACCTACGAGCAGTACTTC,CASSFRAGTGTYEQYF
.,.,TRBV12-3/TRBV12-4,TRBJ1-2,TGTGCCAGCAGATGGACAGCATACTATGGCTACACCTTC,CASRWTAYYGYTF
.,.,TRBV30,TRBJ1-1,TGTCCCTGGAGTGCCCCGGACACTGAAGCTTTCTTT,CPWSAPDTEAFF
TRBD2,many,TRBV9,TRBJ2-5,TGTGCCAGCAGCGTCGGGACTAGCGAACAAGAGACCCAGTACTTC,CASSVGTSEQETQYF
TRBD2,few,TRBV4-1,TRBJ2-1,TGCGCCAGCAGCCTCTCCGGGACTAGCGGGGGCGCAAGCTCCTACAATGAGCAGTTCTTC,CASSLSGTSGGASSYNEQFF
TRBD1,many,TRBV20-1,TRBJ1-1,TGCAGTGCTAGATCCGGGACAGGGAGCTTTGAAGCTTTCTTT,CSARSGTGSFEAFF
TRBD2,.,TRBV5-1,TRBJ2-5,TGCGCCAGCAGCTTGGCCACGGGGGGAGAGACCCAGTACTTC,CASSLATGGETQYF
TRBD1,.,TRBV9,TRBJ1-2,TGTGCCAGTCAGGCAGGGGGCCCCTATGGCTACACCTTC,CASQAGGPYGYTF
.,many,TRBV29-1,TRBJ1-2,TGCAGCGTGTCGGAGGATGGCTACACCTTC,CSVSEDGYTF
TRBD1,.,TRBV6-1,TRBJ1-6,TGTGCCAGCAGCCTGACAGGGAGCTCCTATAATTCACCCCTCCACTTT,CASSLTGSSYNSPLHF
TRBD2,many,TRBV20-1,TRBJ2-1,TGCAGTGCTAGCAATCTACTAGCGGGGGGCCGCGTCGGTGAGCAGTTCTTC,CSASNLLAGGRVGEQFF
TRBD2,few,TRBV7-8,TRBJ2-3,TGTGCCAGCAAGTGGTGGAGCGGGAGAACAGATACGCAGTATTTT,CASKWWSGRTDTQYF
.,.,TRBV11-2,TRBJ1-1,TGTGCCAGCAGCTTAGTAGGGAGGGGTGGGGGCACTGAAGCTTTCTTT,CASSLVGRGGGTEAFF
TRBD1,.,TRBV3-1,TRBJ2-1,TGTGCCAGCAGCCAAGGGTGGGGACAGCGCCACAATGAGCAGTTCTTC,CASSQGWGQRHNEQFF
.,many,TRBV9,TRBJ2-1,TGTGCCAGCAGTGCCGGGGGTGAGCAGTTCTTC,CASSAGGEQFF
.,few,TRBV20-1,TRBJ2-6,TGCAGTGCTAGAGATGGAATAGTCAACGTCCTGACTTTC,CSARDGIVNVLTF
.,.,TRBV15,TRBJ2-2,TGTGCCACCAGCAGGCTTAGCAGAACCGGGGAGCTGTTTTTT,CATSRLSRTGELFF
.,many,TRBV5-6,TRBJ1-5,TGTGCCAGCAGCTCCTCGACCCAGCCCCAGCATTTT,CASSSSTQPQHF
.,many,TRBV20-1,TRBJ2-2,TGCAGTGCTAGAGATCGGATGGTAGACACCGGGGAGCTGTTTTTT,CSARDRMVDTGELFF